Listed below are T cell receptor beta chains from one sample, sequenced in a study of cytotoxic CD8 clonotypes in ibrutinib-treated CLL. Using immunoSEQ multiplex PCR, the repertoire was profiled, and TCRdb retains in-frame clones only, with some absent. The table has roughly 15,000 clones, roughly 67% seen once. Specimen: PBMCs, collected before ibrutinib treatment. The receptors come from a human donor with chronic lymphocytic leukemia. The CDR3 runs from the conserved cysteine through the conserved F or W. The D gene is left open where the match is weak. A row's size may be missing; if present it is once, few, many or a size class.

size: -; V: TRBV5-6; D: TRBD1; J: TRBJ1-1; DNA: TGTGCCAGCAGCTTACTTCCCGGGACAGGGAACACTGAAGCTTTCTTT; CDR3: CASSLLPGTGNTEAFF
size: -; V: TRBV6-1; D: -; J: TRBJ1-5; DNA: TGTGCCAGCAGTGAAGCGGGGACGGCGAATCAGCCCCAGCATTTT; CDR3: CASSEAGTANQPQHF
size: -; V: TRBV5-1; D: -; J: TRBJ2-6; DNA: TGCGCCAGCAGCTGGATTACAGGGTACGGGGCCAACGTCCTGACTTTC; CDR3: CASSWITGYGANVLTF
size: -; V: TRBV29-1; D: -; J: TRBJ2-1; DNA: TGCAGCGTTGATAAGGGGAACAATGAGCAGTTCTTC; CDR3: CSVDKGNNEQFF
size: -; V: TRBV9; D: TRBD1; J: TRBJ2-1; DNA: TGTGCCAGCAGCGTAGAAGGGACAGGGGTTCGTGAGCAGTTCTTC; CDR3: CASSVEGTGVREQFF
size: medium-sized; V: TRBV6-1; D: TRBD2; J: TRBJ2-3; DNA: TGTGCCAGCAGTGAAGGGGAGGGGGCTAGCGGGGGGCCAGATACGCAGTATTTT; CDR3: CASSEGEGASGGPDTQYF
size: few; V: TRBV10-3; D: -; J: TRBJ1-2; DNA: TGTGCCATCCCCACCATGGCGGGGGCAGGAGGCTACACCTTC; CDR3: CAIPTMAGAGGYTF
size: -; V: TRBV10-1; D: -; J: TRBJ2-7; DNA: TGCGCCAGCAGTGAGTCCTCTGGGAACGAGCAGTACTTC; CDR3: CASSESSGNEQYF
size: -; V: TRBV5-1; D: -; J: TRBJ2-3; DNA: TGCGCCAGCACGGAACGGGACTCCCGCACAGATACGCAGTATTTT; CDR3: CASTERDSRTDTQYF
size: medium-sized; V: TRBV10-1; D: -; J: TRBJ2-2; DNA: TGCGCCAGCAGCGAAATGACTAGGACCGGGGAGCTGTTTTTT; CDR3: CASSEMTRTGELFF
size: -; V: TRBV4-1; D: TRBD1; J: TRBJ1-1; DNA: TGCGCCAGCAGCTTCCCGGACAGGGGACGGACTGAAGCTTTCTTT; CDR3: CASSFPDRGRTEAFF
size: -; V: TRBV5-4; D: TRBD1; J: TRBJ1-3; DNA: TGTGCCAGCAGCTTCCAGGGGGCTGGAAACACCATATATTTT; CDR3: CASSFQGAGNTIYF
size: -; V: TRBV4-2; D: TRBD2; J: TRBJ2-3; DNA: TGTGCCAGCAGCCAAGAGGGACTAGCGGGGGGGCCAGATACGCAGTATTTT; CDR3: CASSQEGLAGGPDTQYF
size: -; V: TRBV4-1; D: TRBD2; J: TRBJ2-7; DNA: TGCGCCAGCAGCCAAGTACTAGCGGATCTATTCGAGCAGTACTTC; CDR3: CASSQVLADLFEQYF
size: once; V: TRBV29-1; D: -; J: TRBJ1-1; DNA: TGCAGCGTTGGAGGGAGGGAAAGCACTGAAGCTTTCTTT; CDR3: CSVGGRESTEAFF
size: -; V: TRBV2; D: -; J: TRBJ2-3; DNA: TGTGCCAGTCAGGCCGACGGGGCCGCAGATACGCAGTATTTT; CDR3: CASQADGAADTQYF
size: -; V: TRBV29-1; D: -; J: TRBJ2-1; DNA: TGCAGCGATACCAGGGGGGGTTTTAACAATGAGCAGTTCTTC; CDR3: CSDTRGGFNNEQFF
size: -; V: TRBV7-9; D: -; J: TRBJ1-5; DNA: TGTGCCAGCAGCTTAGGCCCGGGTGACCCCCAGCATTTT; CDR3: CASSLGPGDPQHF
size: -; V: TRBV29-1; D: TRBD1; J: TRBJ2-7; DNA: TGCAGCGCTAACCCCGGGACAGGGTCCCACGAGCAGTACTTC; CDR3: CSANPGTGSHEQYF
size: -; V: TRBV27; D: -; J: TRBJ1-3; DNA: TGTGCCAGCAGTTCGACAGGTGAAGGATCTGGAAACACCATATATTTT; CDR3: CASSSTGEGSGNTIYF
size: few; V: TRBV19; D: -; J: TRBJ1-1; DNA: TGTGCCAGTAGTATTCCGCAGATGAACACTGAAGCTTTCTTT; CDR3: CASSIPQMNTEAFF
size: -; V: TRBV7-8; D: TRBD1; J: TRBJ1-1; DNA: TGTGCCAGCAGCTTAGGACAGGGGGTGGCTGAAGCTTTCTTT; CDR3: CASSLGQGVAEAFF
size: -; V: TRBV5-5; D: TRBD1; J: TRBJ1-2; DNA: TGTGCCAGCAGCTTGGTTTCGCAGGGGGCCTCCTTC; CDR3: CASSLVSQGASF
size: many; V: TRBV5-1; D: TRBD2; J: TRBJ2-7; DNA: TGCGCCAGCAGCTTCGGGTCTAGCGGGGGTTACGAGCAGTACTTC; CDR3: CASSFGSSGGYEQYF
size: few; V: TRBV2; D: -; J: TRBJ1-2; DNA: TGTGCCAGCAGTGATGAAACATACACCTATGGCTACACCTTC; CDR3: CASSDETYTYGYTF
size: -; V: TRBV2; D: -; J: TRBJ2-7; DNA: TGTGCCAGCAGTGAAAGGTACGAGCAGTACTTC; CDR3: CASSERYEQYF
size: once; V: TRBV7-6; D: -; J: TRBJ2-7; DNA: TGTGCCAGCAGCGCGGGCGGAGGGGAGGCCTACGAGCAGTACTTC; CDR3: CASSAGGGEAYEQYF
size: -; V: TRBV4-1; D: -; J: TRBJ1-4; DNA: TGCGCCAGCAGCCCAGGGGCAGGGGCCGCATGGAATGAAAAACTGTTTTTT; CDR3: CASSPGAGAAWNEKLFF
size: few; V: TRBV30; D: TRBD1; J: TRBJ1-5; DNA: TGTGCCTGGAGTCTAATGGGACAGGGGAATCAGCCCCAGCATTTT; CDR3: CAWSLMGQGNQPQHF
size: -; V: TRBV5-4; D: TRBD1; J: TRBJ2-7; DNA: TGTGCCAGCAGCTGGGACAGGGGCTCCTACGAGCAGTACTTC; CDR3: CASSWDRGSYEQYF
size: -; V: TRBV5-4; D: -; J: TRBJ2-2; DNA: TGTGCCAGCAGCTCTCAGGCCCCCGGGGAGCTGTTTTTT; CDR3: CASSSQAPGELFF
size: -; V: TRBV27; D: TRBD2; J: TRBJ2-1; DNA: TGTGCCAGCAGTTTGGGTCCAGCGGGAGTTTCCTACAATGAGCAGTTCTTC; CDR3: CASSLGPAGVSYNEQFF
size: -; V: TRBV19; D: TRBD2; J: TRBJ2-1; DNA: TGTGCCAGTAGACCGGGACTATTCTACAATGAGCAGTTCTTC; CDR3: CASRPGLFYNEQFF
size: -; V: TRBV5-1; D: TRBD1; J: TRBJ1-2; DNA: TGCGCCAGCAGCTCGACGGACAGGGGCCTAGACTCAGGTGGCTACACCTTC; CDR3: CASSSTDRGLDSGGYTF
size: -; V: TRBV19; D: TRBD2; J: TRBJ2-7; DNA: TGTGCCAGTAGTATAGTAGCGGGGCCTCCCTACGAGCAGTACTTC; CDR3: CASSIVAGPPYEQYF
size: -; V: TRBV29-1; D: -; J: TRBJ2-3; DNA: TGCAGCGTTCTAGGGACCCCGGCCGTCGGTAGCACAGATACGCAGTATTTT; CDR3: CSVLGTPAVGSTDTQYF
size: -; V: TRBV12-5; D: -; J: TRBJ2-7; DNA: TGTGCTAGTGGTTCAGCTACCGACGAGCAGTACTTC; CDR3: CASGSATDEQYF
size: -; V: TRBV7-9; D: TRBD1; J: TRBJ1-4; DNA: TGTGCCAGCAGCTTAGCCGGGACAGGGAGAGAAAAACTGTTTTTT; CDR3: CASSLAGTGREKLFF
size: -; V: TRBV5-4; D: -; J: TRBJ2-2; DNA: TGTGCCAGCAGCTTGGCATTAACCGGGGAGCTGTTTTTT; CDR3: CASSLALTGELFF